This is a list of T cell receptor beta chains from one sample in a study of blood T cell repertoires in COVID-19. Data came from immunoSEQ multiplex PCR; TCRdb stores just in-frame clones and leaves some out. The table has some 240,000 clones, about 91% seen once. Sequenced material: peripheral blood. The receptors were gathered from a woman aged 35 to 49 who had recovered from COVID-19. The CDR3 runs from the conserved cysteine through the conserved F or W. The D gene is left open where the match is weak. Size is omitted from some rows. Given values are once, few, many or a class for expanded clones.

size: .; J: TRBJ2-1; D: .; V: TRBV2; DNA: TGTGCCAGCAGTGAAAGGGGAATGAGCTCCTACAATGAGCAGTTCTTC; CDR3: CASSERGMSSYNEQFF
size: once; J: TRBJ2-3; D: TRBD2; V: TRBV5-1; DNA: TGCGCCACCCACAGCGGGGGGGCCGCAGATACGCAGTATTTT; CDR3: CATHSGGAADTQYF
size: .; J: TRBJ2-3; D: TRBD2; V: TRBV27; DNA: TGTGCCAGCAGTTTACAACTAGCGGGGAGCACAGATACGCAGTATTTT; CDR3: CASSLQLAGSTDTQYF
size: .; J: TRBJ1-1; D: TRBD1; V: TRBV29-1; DNA: TGCAGCGTTAAAACAGGGGGCACTGAAGCTTTCTTT; CDR3: CSVKTGGTEAFF
size: .; J: TRBJ1-1; D: .; V: TRBV5-3; DNA: TGTGCCAGAAGCTTCAGTCCTAACACTGAAGCTTTCTTT; CDR3: CARSFSPNTEAFF
size: .; J: TRBJ1-2; D: TRBD1; V: TRBV7-2; DNA: TGTGCCAGCAGCTTGACAGGGGATAACTATGGCTACACCTTC; CDR3: CASSLTGDNYGYTF
size: .; J: TRBJ1-4; D: .; V: TRBV6-5; DNA: TGTGCCAGCAGTTATCGGAATGAAAAACTGTTTTTT; CDR3: CASSYRNEKLFF
size: few; J: TRBJ2-1; D: TRBD1; V: TRBV18; DNA: TGTGCCAGCTCACCACAAGACGGGACAGGGCTAAATGAGCAGTTCTTC; CDR3: CASSPQDGTGLNEQFF
size: .; J: TRBJ2-3; D: .; V: TRBV9; DNA: TGTGCCAGCAGCGTAGGTGGGGCAGGTACAGATACGCAGTATTTT; CDR3: CASSVGGAGTDTQYF
size: .; J: TRBJ2-3; D: .; V: TRBV23-1; DNA: TGCGCCAGCAGTCAATCGAGAACCACAGATACGCAGTATTTT; CDR3: CASSQSRTTDTQYF
size: .; J: TRBJ1-2; D: TRBD1; V: TRBV6-5; DNA: TGTGCCAGCAACCCATCGGGACAGGTGGAGGGCTACACCTTC; CDR3: CASNPSGQVEGYTF
size: .; J: TRBJ1-4; D: .; V: TRBV4-2; DNA: TGTGCCAGCAGCCAAGCATCAGCAACTAATGAAAAACTGTTTTTT; CDR3: CASSQASATNEKLFF
size: .; J: TRBJ2-7; D: .; V: TRBV6-5; DNA: TGTGCCAGCAGTAAAACACGATCTCAATACGAGCAGTACTTC; CDR3: CASSKTRSQYEQYF
size: .; J: TRBJ2-2; D: TRBD2; V: TRBV7-7; DNA: TGTGCCAGCAGCCCTCGACCTAGCGGGCGTGGCACCGGGGAGCTGTTTTTT; CDR3: CASSPRPSGRGTGELFF
size: .; J: TRBJ2-2; D: .; V: TRBV5-4; DNA: TGTGCCAGCAGCCTCCCAGGAACCGGGGAGCTGTTTTTT; CDR3: CASSLPGTGELFF
size: .; J: TRBJ1-2; D: .; V: TRBV7-9; DNA: TGTGCCAGCAGCTTAGCAGCGTTGAACGGCTACACCTTC; CDR3: CASSLAALNGYTF
size: .; J: TRBJ2-1; D: .; V: TRBV11-2; DNA: TGTGCCAGCAGCCTACACGGGGCGACTAGGCAGTTCTTC; CDR3: CASSLHGATRQFF
size: .; J: TRBJ2-3; D: .; V: TRBV27; DNA: TGTGCCAGCAGTTTATCCGGACAAGGCACAGATACGCAGTATTTT; CDR3: CASSLSGQGTDTQYF
size: .; J: TRBJ2-2; D: TRBD2; V: TRBV14; DNA: TGTGCCAGCAGTCCCGATAGCGGGAGGGGCAGGCTCACCGGGGAGCTGTTTTTT; CDR3: CASSPDSGRGRLTGELFF
size: .; J: TRBJ2-3; D: TRBD1; V: TRBV10-3; DNA: TGTGCCATCACCCGGGACAGGACCCCAGATACGCAGTATTTT; CDR3: CAITRDRTPDTQYF
size: .; J: TRBJ2-1; D: TRBD2; V: TRBV11-3; DNA: TGTGCCAGCAGCTTAGATACCGGGACTAGCGTTCTCAATGAGCAGTTCTTC; CDR3: CASSLDTGTSVLNEQFF
size: .; J: TRBJ2-1; D: TRBD1; V: TRBV7-8; DNA: TGTGCCAGCAGCTTAAAACAGGGACAGGGAAGGTGGCACAATGAGCAGTTCTTC; CDR3: CASSLKQGQGRWHNEQFF
size: .; J: TRBJ2-2; D: .; V: TRBV10-3; DNA: TGTGCCATCACCGAGCTAATGGCCGGGGAGCTGTTTTTT; CDR3: CAITELMAGELFF
size: .; J: TRBJ1-1; D: .; V: TRBV12-3/TRBV12-4; DNA: TGTGCCAGTCTCCGAACAGAGTTTAGAGCTTTCTTT; CDR3: CASLRTEFRAFF
size: .; J: TRBJ1-1; D: .; V: TRBV3-1/TRBV3-2; DNA: TGTGCCAGCAGCCTTACAGGCTTGAACACTGAAGCTTTCTTT; CDR3: CASSLTGLNTEAFF
size: .; J: TRBJ1-3; D: .; V: TRBV9; DNA: TGTGCCAGCAGCGTCTCCCGGGGGTTTGGAAACACCATATATTTT; CDR3: CASSVSRGFGNTIYF
size: .; J: TRBJ1-4; D: .; V: TRBV18; DNA: TGTGCCAGCTCACCCGACAGGATTGCAACTAATGAAAAACTGTTTTTT; CDR3: CASSPDRIATNEKLFF
size: .; J: TRBJ1-4; D: .; V: TRBV29-1; DNA: TGCAGCGCCTCGGGGGGAGGAGAGGAAAAACTGTTTTTT; CDR3: CSASGGGEEKLFF
size: .; J: TRBJ1-5; D: TRBD1; V: TRBV2; DNA: TGTGCCAGCAGTGAAACGACAGGGCGAGACAATCAGCCCCAGCATTTT; CDR3: CASSETTGRDNQPQHF
size: .; J: TRBJ2-2; D: .; V: TRBV5-1; DNA: TGCGCCAGCAGCTTTAAAATTCCGAACACCGGGGAGCTGTTTTTT; CDR3: CASSFKIPNTGELFF
size: few; J: TRBJ2-1; D: TRBD2; V: TRBV9; DNA: TGTGCCAGCAGCCTGGGACTAGCGGGGCCCTACAATGAGCAGTTCTTC; CDR3: CASSLGLAGPYNEQFF
size: once; J: TRBJ1-2; D: .; V: TRBV10-3; DNA: TGTGCCATCAAGGGAACAGGGATCTATGGCTACACCTTC; CDR3: CAIKGTGIYGYTF
size: .; J: TRBJ2-7; D: TRBD1; V: TRBV9; DNA: TGTGCCAGCAGCTCTTCCCTGGACAGGGCAGTTTACGAGCAGTACTTC; CDR3: CASSSSLDRAVYEQYF
size: few; J: TRBJ1-1; D: TRBD1; V: TRBV25-1; DNA: TGTGCCAGCAGTGAGATGGGACAGGGCACTGAAGCTTTCTTT; CDR3: CASSEMGQGTEAFF
size: .; J: TRBJ2-3; D: TRBD2; V: TRBV28; DNA: TGTGCCAGCAGTTTGACTAGCAGTAGCACAGATACGCAGTATTTT; CDR3: CASSLTSSSTDTQYF
size: .; J: TRBJ1-1; D: TRBD1; V: TRBV2; DNA: TGTGCCAGCAGTGAGGGACAGACTGAAGCTTTCTTT; CDR3: CASSEGQTEAFF
size: .; J: TRBJ1-4; D: .; V: TRBV7-9; DNA: TGTGCCAGCAGCCCCACCGGGACTAATGAAAAACTGTTTTTT; CDR3: CASSPTGTNEKLFF
size: .; J: TRBJ1-6; D: .; V: TRBV5-4; DNA: TGTGCCAGCAGCTTAGGCGGGAATTCACCCCTCCACTTT; CDR3: CASSLGGNSPLHF
size: once; J: TRBJ1-2; D: .; V: TRBV6-5; DNA: TGTGCCAGCAGTTACTCGAGAGGGTCCCTGGGCGGCTACACCTTC; CDR3: CASSYSRGSLGGYTF
size: few; J: TRBJ2-1; D: TRBD2; V: TRBV10-3; DNA: TGTGCCATCAGTGAGTCGGTCGGACTAGCGGGAGGGCCCTATGAGCAGTTCTTC; CDR3: CAISESVGLAGGPYEQFF
size: .; J: TRBJ1-1; D: .; V: TRBV19; DNA: TGTGCCAGTAGTATGGCGAACAGTGAAGCTTTCTTT; CDR3: CASSMANSEAFF
size: once; J: TRBJ1-2; D: .; V: TRBV30; DNA: TGTGCCTGGAGGGTGCCCCAGGGTTACCATGGCTACACCTTC; CDR3: CAWRVPQGYHGYTF
size: .; J: TRBJ2-1; D: .; V: TRBV9; DNA: TGTGCCAGCAGCCCAGGCGCAGGGGACAATGAGCAGTTCTTC; CDR3: CASSPGAGDNEQFF
size: .; J: TRBJ2-1; D: .; V: TRBV10-3; DNA: TGTGCCATCAGTGAGCCCTACCAGGGGTACGAGCAGTTCTTC; CDR3: CAISEPYQGYEQFF
size: .; J: TRBJ1-2; D: .; V: TRBV19; DNA: TGTGCCAGTAGTATTCTGGCCGCCGGGGGGGGCTACACCTTC; CDR3: CASSILAAGGGYTF
size: .; J: TRBJ2-4; D: TRBD1; V: TRBV7-2; DNA: TGTGCCAGCAGCTTAGGACAGGGGACCCCTAACATTCAGTACTTC; CDR3: CASSLGQGTPNIQYF
size: .; J: TRBJ1-2; D: .; V: TRBV5-8; DNA: TGTGCCAGCAGCCGCCCGGTGGCGGAAGGCTACACCTTC; CDR3: CASSRPVAEGYTF
size: .; J: TRBJ1-5; D: .; V: TRBV11-2; DNA: TGTGCCAGCAGCCCCCGGCAGGCAAACAATCAGCCCCAGCATTTT; CDR3: CASSPRQANNQPQHF
size: .; J: TRBJ2-1; D: .; V: TRBV2; DNA: TGTGCCAGCACCCCCAGGGACATTGAGCAGTTCTTC; CDR3: CASTPRDIEQFF
size: few; J: TRBJ2-7; D: .; V: TRBV11-2; DNA: TGTGCCAGCAGCTTAGTGGGACAAATAACCTACGAGCAGTACTTC; CDR3: CASSLVGQITYEQYF